These T cell receptor beta chains were read from a single sample in a study of T cells in localized non-small cell lung cancer. This table comes from immunoSEQ multiplex PCR, and its TCRdb copy is limited to in-frame clones, with some not included. The sample lists 25,000 or so clones; 85% to 90% were seen once. The input for sequencing was PBMCs, taken before any cancer treatment. These receptors were taken from a man aged 35-69 years with stage II lung adenocarcinoma. Each CDR3 is given with its conserved first and last residue. Rows give clone size only sometimes, using once, few, many, or a class for an expanded clone.

NA	TRBV4-2	TRBJ2-1	CASSQADKPEQFF
NA	TRBV27	TRBJ2-5	CASSLKYTGIQETQYF
once	TRBV4-3	TRBJ2-7	CASSQGTPGTGFYEQYF
NA	TRBV6-5	TRBJ1-6	CASTKGTFNSPLHF
NA	TRBV7-3	TRBJ1-1	CASSSQNTEAFF
NA	TRBV7-9	TRBJ2-7	CASSLGAGLADFRSYEQYF
NA	TRBV15	TRBJ1-4	CATSRIGKLFF
NA	TRBV11-1	TRBJ2-1	CASSLGSGLNEQFF
NA	TRBV28	TRBJ2-1	CASSSVRDSHNEQFF
once	TRBV6-5	TRBJ2-1	CASSYPPAGGYNEQFF
NA	TRBV5-1	TRBJ2-5	CASRDGTSGRAWETQYF
NA	TRBV11-2	TRBJ1-4	CASSLGAQNNEKLFF
NA	TRBV19	TRBJ2-3	CASSIGQPTDTQYF
NA	TRBV7-8	TRBJ2-3	CASSLGRAGGPYDTQYF
NA	TRBV7-6	TRBJ1-1	CASSEATSTEAFF
NA	TRBV5-1	TRBJ2-7	CASSQRGTGHPYEQYF
few	TRBV19	TRBJ1-1	CASSIIPQMNTEAFF
NA	TRBV29-1	TRBJ2-3	CSVGAPSTDTQYF
NA	TRBV5-6	TRBJ1-2	CASSLGRGWQGYTF
NA	TRBV19	TRBJ1-1	CASSTGGRTEAFF
NA	TRBV6-1	TRBJ1-1	CASSVSGTGAPAFF
NA	TRBV13	TRBJ2-1	CASSPRDSPYNEQFF
NA	TRBV18	TRBJ1-1	CASSPPYSEAFF
NA	TRBV19	TRBJ1-2	CASSISPGQGASNGYTF
NA	TRBV29-1	TRBJ1-4	CSVRGGFNEKLFF
NA	TRBV29-1	TRBJ1-2	CSVSRVPLEGYTF
NA	TRBV7-3	TRBJ2-1	CASSSKTSGGRNEQFF
NA	TRBV27	TRBJ2-2	CASSGEGRVTGELFF
NA	TRBV18	TRBJ1-3	CASSPDRAGNTIYF
once	TRBV6-5	TRBJ2-2	CASSTGDRTGELFF
NA	TRBV10-3	TRBJ1-1	CAISLKDGTEAFF
NA	TRBV27	TRBJ1-5	CASSQRGGQPQHF
NA	TRBV9	TRBJ2-7	CASSPLVHSYEQYF
NA	TRBV7-9	TRBJ1-1	CASSLGIRTEAFF
NA	TRBV27	TRBJ2-5	CASTPQGLAGGVETQYF
NA	TRBV5-4	TRBJ2-7	CASSMRQDFTYEQYF
NA	TRBV6-5	TRBJ2-3	CASSWSGAGTDTQYF
NA	TRBV19	TRBJ1-5	CASAPGDTPYSNQPQHF
NA	TRBV6-5	TRBJ1-1	CASSPGTGGFTEAFF
NA	TRBV6-5	TRBJ1-4	CASSAGGGTNEKLFF
NA	TRBV4-1	TRBJ2-1	CASSQDRPSGEQFF
NA	TRBV5-1	TRBJ2-5	CASRIQETQYF
NA	TRBV6-1	TRBJ2-1	CASSDGGTPYNEQFF
NA	TRBV7-3	TRBJ2-7	CASSLRSPLEQYF
NA	TRBV4-3	NA	CASSKSVIAGGHNEQFF
NA	TRBV7-2	TRBJ2-3	CASSPIGQGASTDTQYF
NA	TRBV2	TRBJ1-5	CASSEALRGNQPQHF
NA	TRBV6-5	TRBJ2-7	CASNTDRGSSYEQYF